This entry is about one T cell receptor (beta chain). Its antigen is as yet unknown. The sample is drawn from a study of brain metastases from non-small cell lung cancer. Study findings and constraints: Metastases had sparse T cells but largely shared repertoires with primaries.

TCRdb's copy holds only in-frame clones and misses some; the assay was immunoSEQ multiplex PCR. The sample lists about 750 clones, roughly 88% occurring once. Sequenced input: tissue from a brain metastasis. This TCR was sampled from a donor aged 40 or over with non-small cell lung cancer.

The CDR3 loop is CASSRRIAETQYF. The CDR3 coding sequence is TGTGCCAGCAGTCGGCGGATTGCAGAGACCCAGTACTTC. This chain links TRBV6-5 with TRBJ2-5; D is unclear. This CDR3 is built from 13 residues. V dropped 5 bases and J dropped 4 bases, with 11 bases sitting between them. Germline assignment: CDR1 MNHEY and CDR2 SVGAGI.